What follows are 28 T cell receptor beta chains derived from one specimen sequenced in a study of cytomegalovirus exposure and HLA in healthy donors. PCR primers comprised 60 Vbeta and 13 Jbeta primers. The method was immunoSEQ multiplex PCR; TCRdb's version includes in-frame clones alone and lacks a portion of them. The sample consists of some 91,000 clones, around 67% of them appearing once. The sample was PBMCs. These receptor sequences come from a human donor in good health.

This sequence joins TRBV18 and TRBJ1-1, with 7 bases that match TRBD1. Germline V gene data show CDR1 as KGHSH and CDR2 as LQKENI. The CDR3 extends over 14 amino acids. V was pared by 2 bases and J by 1 base, with 1 base of the junction left unmatched. CDR3 nucleotide sequence: TGTGCCAGCTCACCAAACAGGGGGAACACTGAAGCTTTCTTT. Amino acid sequence: CASSPNRGNTEAFF.

The chain joins TRBV5-1 to TRBJ1-2, with 12 bases lining up with TRBD1. CDR3 length equals 16 residues. J gave up 7 bases and V 3 bases, and 10 bases lay outside the gene matches. In germline, CDR1 is SGHRS, CDR2 YFSETQ. DNA of the CDR3: TGCGCCAGCAGCTACCCCGGGACAGGGGGCGCCGGTGGCTACACCTTC. It yields the protein CASSYPGTGGAGGYTF. Looking up the rest from reference TRBV5-1 and TRBJ1-2 gives the full variable domain: KAGVTQTPRYLIKTRGQQVTLSCSPISGHRSVSWYQQTPGQGLQFLFEYFSETQRNKGNFPGRFSGRQFSNSRSEMNVSTLELGDSALYLCASSYPGTGGAGGYTFGSGTRLTVV.

J is TRBJ1-6 and V is TRBV5-1; D is undetermined. V lost 2 bases, J lost 5 bases, and 8 bases lay in between. The V gene's germline CDR1 is SGHRS and CDR2 YFSETQ. The CDR3 consists of 14 residues. CDR3 bases: TGCGCCAGCAGCTTTCAGATCAATAATTCACCCCTCCACTTT. Its protein is CASSFQINNSPLHF.

The genes are TRBV5-1 and TRBJ2-7; D possibly corresponds to TRBD2 (6 bases). The CDR3 has 13 amino acids. Trimming removed 2 bases at V and 6 bases at J, with 12 bases between. Germline V CDR1 and CDR2: SGHRS, YFSETQ. The CDR3 region is CASSFNRDSEQYF. CDR3 DNA: TGCGCCAGCAGCTTTAACCGGGACTCCGAGCAGTACTTC.

The chain employs TRBV18 and TRBJ1-2; possibly TRBD1 for D (6 bases). V lost 2 bases and J lost 5, with 9 bases in between. CDR3 size: 13 residues. Germline loops: CDR1 KGHSH, CDR2 LQKENI. CDR3 nucleotide sequence: TGTGCCAGCTCACCAGCAGGGGTGTATGGCTACACCTTC. Encoded protein: CASSPAGVYGYTF.

The genes are TRBV7-2 and TRBJ1-2; D unresolved. Germline V gene sequence: CDR1 SGHTA, CDR2 FQGNSA. The CDR3 has 16 residues. V gave up 1 base and J gave up 1 base, with 13 bases separating them. CDR3 residues: CASSLERAPLNYGYTF. CDR3 bases: TGTGCCAGCAGCTTAGAGCGGGCACCGCTTAACTATGGCTACACCTTC.

In DNA form, the CDR3 reads TGCGCCAGCAGCCTGGGACACCCTGGCACAGATACGCAGTATTTT. This encodes CASSLGHPGTDTQYF. V usage is TRBV5-1 and J usage is TRBJ2-3; TRBD1 might be the D (6 bases). Germline CDR1 SGHRS, CDR2 YFSETQ. This CDR3 has 15 residues. The V gene lost 4 bases and the J gene lost 1 base, with 13 bases spanning the gap.

This chain connects TRBV5-4 to TRBJ1-2; 7 nucleotides agree with TRBD1. Germline-derived CDR1 and CDR2 are SGHNT and YYREEE (reference sequence). CDR3 size: 16 residues. Unmatched junction bases numbered 14, after V lost 8 bases and J lost 1 base. The CDR3: CASSTGTVAYNYGYTF. The CDR3 DNA sequence: TGTGCCAGTTCAACCGGGACAGTGGCTTATAACTATGGCTACACCTTC.

Details on this clone: The same CDR3 arises from other DNA sequences in this sample as well. This chain uses TRBV25-1 with TRBJ1-1; 8 nucleotides line up with TRBD1. The V gene end was trimmed by 7 bases and the J gene end by 1 base; junction bases not matched to a gene: 5. The CDR3 covers 14 residues. Germline CDR1 reads MGHDK; CDR2 reads SYGVNS. DNA of the CDR3: TGTGCCAGCATTCGGACAGGGTGGAACACTGAAGCTTTCTTT. It yields the protein CASIRTGWNTEAFF.

V gene TRBV10-1 combines with J gene TRBJ2-2; 8 nucleotides match TRBD1. Germline assignment: CDR1 WNHNN and CDR2 SYGVQD (reference sequence). The CDR3 is 15 residues long. V lost 3 bases to trimming and J lost 5 bases; unmatched junction nucleotides: 5. The CDR3 DNA reads TGCGCCAGCAGTGAAATCAGGGGGCGAACCGGGGAGCTGTTTTTT. Translating it yields CASSEIRGRTGELFF.

This clone was recorded a few times. V and J are TRBV7-2 and TRBJ1-6; D remains unclear. The CDR3 spans 17 residues. V was trimmed by 0 bases and J by 0 bases, leaving 9 bases between them. Germline CDR1 and CDR2: SGHTA and FQGNSA. The CDR3 spells CASSLASQSSYNSPLHF. The CDR3 region has the DNA TGTGCCAGCAGCTTAGCTTCACAAAGCTCCTATAATTCACCCCTCCACTTT.

The gene calls are TRBV2 and TRBJ1-2, with TRBD1 matching 8 bases. Germline V gene data show CDR1 as SNHLY and CDR2 as FYNNEI. Trimming took 7 bases from V and 1 from J; bases not matched to a gene: 5. The CDR3 consists of 14 residues. CDR3 coding DNA: TGTGCCAGCAAGGGGGACAGGCGTAACTATGGCTACACCTTC. Translated: CASKGDRRNYGYTF.

The DNA for the CDR3 is TGTGCCAGCAGCACGAGCGGGAGCTCCTACAATGAGCAGTTCTTC. Translated: CASSTSGSSYNEQFF. The rearrangement joins TRBV6-5 to TRBJ2-1; TRBD2 aligns across 8 bases. The germline CDR1 and CDR2 sequences are MNHEY and SVGAGI. This CDR3 region has 15 residues. J was trimmed by 0 bases and V by 6 bases; bases with no gene match: 4.

The genes are TRBV7-6 and TRBJ1-4; TRBD1 matches 7 bases. With 0 bases clipped from V and 7 bases from J, the junction kept 11 bases outside the gene matches. Germline-derived CDR1 and CDR2 are SGHVS and FNYEAQ. The CDR3 has 17 amino acids. The CDR3 is CASSLAVAGGGGEKLFF. The CDR3 DNA reads TGTGCCAGCAGCTTAGCGGTTGCAGGGGGAGGAGGTGAAAAACTGTTTTTT.

This rearrangement joins TRBV6-5 to TRBJ1-1, with 9 bases aligning to TRBD1. Germline loops: CDR1 MNHEY, CDR2 SVGAGI. There are 13 residues in the CDR3. The junction had 6 bases not matched to a gene; V was cut back by 7 bases and J by 6 bases. The CDR3 sequence: CASTEQGASEAFF. The CDR3 nucleotides are TGTGCCAGCACCGAACAGGGGGCGTCTGAAGCTTTCTTT.

This clone was seen only once. V and J are TRBV2 and TRBJ1-6, with unresolved D. V was pared by 1 base and J by 6 bases, with 16 bases between. Germline lookup yields CDR1 SNHLY and CDR2 FYNNEI. This CDR3 region has 17 residues. The CDR3 DNA is TGTGCCAGCAGTGAAGTAGTGTTGGGCAGTATTAATTCACCCCTCCACTTT. The encoded protein is CASSEVVLGSINSPLHF.

The chain couples TRBV6-5 to TRBJ2-3; 9 positions agree with TRBD2. V trimming: 6 bases; J trimming: 0 bases; junction bases outside the gene matches: 4. The CDR3 is 15 residues long. Germline CDR1 reads MNHEY; CDR2 reads SVGAGI. The CDR3 protein is CASRQRGDSTDTQYF. CDR3 sequence (DNA): TGTGCCAGCAGACAGCGGGGGGATAGCACAGATACGCAGTATTTT.

This clone was recorded a few times. V and J are TRBV18 and TRBJ1-1, with D maybe TRBD1 (5 bases). Germline V gene lookup returns CDR1 KGHSH and CDR2 LQKENI. V was shortened by 6 bases and J by 5 bases, with 16 bases between the two germline ends. CDR3 length equals 14 residues. The CDR3 region has the DNA TGTGCCAGCTCTCCCTTGGGGGGGGAAACTGAAGCTTTCTTT. Its translation: CASSPLGGETEAFF.

This chain uses TRBV10-3 with TRBJ1-3; D possibly corresponds to TRBD1 (6 bases). The germline V gene has CDR1 ENHRY and CDR2 SYGVKD. CDR3 length: 17 residues. The germline V and J ends were trimmed by 4 bases and 2 bases, with 18 bases remaining between them. The CDR3 region is CAISGRDTRGAGNTIYF. CDR3 sequence (DNA): TGTGCCATCAGTGGCCGGGACACGCGAGGGGCTGGAAACACCATATATTTT.

The rearrangement joins TRBV5-1 to TRBJ1-1, with 10 bases identical to TRBD1. This CDR3 spans 14 amino acids. V lost 1 base, J lost 7 bases, and 4 bases stayed unmatched. The germline gives CDR1 SGHRS, CDR2 YFSETQ. The CDR3 protein is CASSLSGTGDEAFF. The CDR3 bases are TGCGCCAGCAGCTTGTCCGGGACAGGGGATGAAGCTTTCTTT.

The CDR3 DNA reads TGTGCCAGCAGTTACTCGGGGACAGGCATCTATGGCTACACCTTC. Its translation: CASSYSGTGIYGYTF. The V and J genes are TRBV6-6 and TRBJ1-2, with 8 bases aligning to TRBD1. This CDR3 is built from 15 residues. Unmatched junction bases numbered 4, after V lost 0 bases and J lost 4 bases. Germline V gene data show CDR1 as MNHNY and CDR2 as SVGAGI (reference sequence).

This sequence joins TRBV9 and TRBJ2-2, with TRBD1 as a possible D gene (6 bases). Trimming removed 4 bases at V and 8 bases at J, with 12 bases between. CDR1 is SGDLS, CDR2 YYNGEE, per germline. The CDR3 is 13 amino acids. CDR3 amino acids: CASSPTQGGELFF. The CDR3 DNA reads TGTGCCAGCAGCCCAACGCAGGGGGGGGAGCTGTTTTTT.

This sequence joins TRBV5-4 and TRBJ1-1, with a possible D match to TRBD1 (5 bases). The germline V and J ends were trimmed by 5 bases and 5 bases, with 13 bases remaining between them. There are 13 residues in the CDR3. Germline assignment: CDR1 SGHNT and CDR2 YYREEE (reference sequence). The CDR3 spells CASSRGGRTEAFF. CDR3 DNA: TGTGCCAGCAGTCGGGGGGGGAGGACTGAAGCTTTCTTT.

This sequence joins TRBV12-1 and TRBJ2-5; TRBD2 is the table's D call, not checked against the DNA. The DNA end is more similar to TRBJ2-7, so the J call may be wrong. TRBV12-1 is classified as a pseudogene. The CDR3 consists of 15 residues. CDR3: CASSPTREISDEQYF. For the CDR3, the DNA is TGTGCCAGCAGTCCTACGCGGGAAATATCTGACGAGCAGTACTTC.

The chain recombines TRBV6-5 with TRBJ1-6, with 9 nucleotides matching TRBD1. J gave up 7 bases and V 10 bases, and 5 bases lay outside the gene matches. From germline, CDR1 is MNHEY and CDR2 SVGAGI. The length of the CDR3 is 13 residues. CDR3 loop: CATRDRANSPLHF. CDR3 sequence (DNA): TGTGCCACCCGGGACAGGGCAAATTCACCCCTCCACTTT.

V is TRBV7-2 and J is TRBJ1-2; D is perhaps TRBD1 (5 bases). The ends were cut back, 3 bases at V and 6 bases at J, with 11 bases in the middle. The CDR3 length is 13 residues. Germline assignment: CDR1 SGHTA and CDR2 FQGNSA. CDR3 in DNA: TGTGCCAGCAGCTTTGCCAGGGTTGATGGCTACACCTTC. This sequence encodes CASSFARVDGYTF.

This clone showed up just a few times. The chain carries TRBV18 and TRBJ2-7, with 7 bases aligning to TRBD1. The CDR3 consists of 15 residues. V shed 6 bases and J 0 bases; nucleotides not matched to a gene: 8. Germline V gene lookup returns CDR1 KGHSH and CDR2 LQKENI. CDR3 DNA sequence: TGTGCCAGCTCCCCATCTAGGGACAGCTCCTACGAGCAGTACTTC. It translates to CASSPSRDSSYEQYF.

The chain is built from TRBV6-4 and TRBJ1-4, with 11 bases fitting TRBD1. V was clipped by 6 bases and J by 8 bases; unmatched bases: 11. CDR3 size: 16 residues. CDR1 is MRHNA, CDR2 SNTAGT, per germline. For the CDR3, the DNA is TGTGCCAGCAGGCCACCGGGACAGGGGGTCCGGGAAAAACTGTTTTTT. It codes for CASRPPGQGVREKLFF.